Below, one TCR beta chain is given with its context. Its specificity is not known. From germline, CDR1 is MGHRA and CDR2 YSYEKL. Trimming took 3 bases from V and 6 from J; bases not matched to a gene: 8. This CDR3 region has 15 residues. The data were taken from a study of CD8 T cells in Susac syndrome. Study outcomes and limitations: By the study's own acknowledgment, its TCR sequencing and HLA analysis included relatively few individuals.

Reverse transcription of roughly 0.45 to 1 ug RNA used random hexamers. Amplification of TCR beta CDR3 across 54 Vbeta and 13 Jbeta was performed with immunoSEQ multiplex PCR. One entry per CDR3 protein results from TCRdb running MiXCR on the immunoSEQ multiplex PCR reads. The data hold about 150,000 distinct CDR3 sequences, with roughly 94% observed a single time. From blood CD8+ and CD4+ T cells, TCR beta sequences were generated. The multiple sclerosis control group consisted of treatment-naive patients whose relapsing-remitting disease, which was either stable or active, fulfilled revised McDonald criteria.

This clonotype originated in a human donor with multiple sclerosis. The sample taken for sequencing was CD8+ T cells from PBMCs. The chain has TRBV4-1 and TRBJ2-7; 10 nucleotides line up with TRBD1. CDR3 sequence: CASSQSGTGVSEQYF. The DNA of the CDR3 is TGCGCCAGCAGCCAGTCCGGGACAGGGGTCTCCGAGCAGTACTTC.